This TCR beta chain was captured by sequencing in a study of molecular identifiers for immune sequencing clone quantification. Points from the study as a whole: Spiked Jurkat TCR RNA equivalent to one cell reportedly surfaced among roughly 1 million naive cells.

Germline V CDR1 and CDR2: GTSNPN, SVGIG (reference sequence). V trimming: 0 bases; J trimming: 5 bases; junction bases outside the gene matches: 5. The CDR3 has 15 amino acids. This clonotype was observed at least ten times. Its antigen is still unknown. MiXCR, applied by TCRdb to the PCR reads, yields one record per CDR3 protein. This sample carries under 650,000 distinct CDR3 sequences, 15% to 20% of them seen once, and the ten largest clones take under 0.95%. Sequenced sample: naive CD8+ T cells from blood, with Jurkat cell RNA spiked in. The subset: FACS-sorted CD8+CD4-CCR7+CD45RA+ naive T cells. This chain connects TRBV30 to TRBJ2-3, with 10 bases that match TRBD2. This sequence originates from a human donor in good health. Some libraries in this study had Jurkat cell RNA spiked in. The CDR3 sequence is CAWSVRAGGLDTQYF. In DNA, the CDR3 is TGTGCCTGGAGTGTACGAGCGGGGGGGTTAGATACGCAGTATTTT.